The TCR beta chain under discussion was sequenced for a study of T cell changes during pregnancy in multiple sclerosis. Only one count was recorded for this clone. Some clones are missing from TCRdb's copy, which holds only in-frame ones; the method was immunoSEQ multiplex PCR. The sample consists of tens of thousands of clones, around nine tenths of them appearing once. V lost 2 bases, J lost 0 bases, and 3 bases lay in between. The CDR3 spans 14 residues. Germline V CDR1 and CDR2: SGDLS, YYNGEE. The chain joins TRBV9 to TRBJ2-6; D unresolved. This sample comprised peripheral blood, obtained in the third trimester of pregnancy. The TCR sequence derives from a female donor with multiple sclerosis, enrolled in a pregnancy study. The CDR3 coding sequence is TGTGCCAGCAGCGTCGGCTCTGGGGCCAACGTCCTGACTTTC. This codes for CASSVGSGANVLTF.